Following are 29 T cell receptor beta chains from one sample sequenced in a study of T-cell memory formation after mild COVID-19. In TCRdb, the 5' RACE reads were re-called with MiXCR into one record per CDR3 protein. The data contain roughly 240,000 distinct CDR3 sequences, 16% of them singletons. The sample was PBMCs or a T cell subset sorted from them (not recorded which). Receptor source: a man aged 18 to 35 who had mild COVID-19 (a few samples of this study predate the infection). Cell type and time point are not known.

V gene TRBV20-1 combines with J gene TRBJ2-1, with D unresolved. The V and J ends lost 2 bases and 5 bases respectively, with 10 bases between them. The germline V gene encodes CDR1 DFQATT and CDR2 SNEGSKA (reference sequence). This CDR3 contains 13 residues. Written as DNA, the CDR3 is TGCAGTGCTAGAAGGTGGCAGGACAATGAGCAGTTCTTC. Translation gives CSARRWQDNEQFF.

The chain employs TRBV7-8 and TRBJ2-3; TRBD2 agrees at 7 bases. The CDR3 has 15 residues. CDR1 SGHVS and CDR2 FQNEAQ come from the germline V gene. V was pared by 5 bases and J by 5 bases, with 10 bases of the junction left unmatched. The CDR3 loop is CASSTTAGVGDTQYF. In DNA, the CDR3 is TGTGCCAGCAGCACCACTGCGGGGGTGGGAGATACGCAGTATTTT.

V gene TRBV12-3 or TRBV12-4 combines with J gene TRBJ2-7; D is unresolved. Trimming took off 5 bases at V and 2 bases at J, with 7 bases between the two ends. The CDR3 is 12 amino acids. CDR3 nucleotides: TGTGCCAGCAGTCCCCGTCCCTACGAGCAGTACTTC. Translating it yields CASSPRPYEQYF.

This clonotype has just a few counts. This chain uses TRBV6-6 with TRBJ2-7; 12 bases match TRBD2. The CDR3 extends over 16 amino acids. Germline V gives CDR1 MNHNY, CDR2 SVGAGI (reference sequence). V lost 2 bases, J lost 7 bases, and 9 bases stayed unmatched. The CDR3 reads CASSYPSLAGGPEQYF. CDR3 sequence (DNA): TGTGCCAGCAGTTACCCATCGCTAGCGGGGGGGCCAGAGCAGTACTTC.

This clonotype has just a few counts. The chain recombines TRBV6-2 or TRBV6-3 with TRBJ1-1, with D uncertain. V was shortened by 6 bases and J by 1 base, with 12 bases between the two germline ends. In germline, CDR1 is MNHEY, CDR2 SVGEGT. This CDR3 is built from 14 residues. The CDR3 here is CASSPVGPNTEAFF. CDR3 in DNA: TGTGCCAGCAGCCCCGTCGGACCGAACACTGAAGCTTTCTTT.

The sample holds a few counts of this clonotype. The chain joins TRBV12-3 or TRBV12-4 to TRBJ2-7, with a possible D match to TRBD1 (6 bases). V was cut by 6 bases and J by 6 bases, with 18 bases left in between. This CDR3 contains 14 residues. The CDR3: CASSIQGSEREQYF. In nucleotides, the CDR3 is TGTGCCAGCAGCATACAGGGATCTGAGCGCGAGCAGTACTTC.

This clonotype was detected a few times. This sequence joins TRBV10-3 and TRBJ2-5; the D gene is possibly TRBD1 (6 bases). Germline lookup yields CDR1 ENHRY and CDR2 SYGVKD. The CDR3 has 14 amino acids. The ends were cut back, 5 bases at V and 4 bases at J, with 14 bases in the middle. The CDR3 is CAISKQGEGETQYF. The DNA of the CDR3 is TGTGCCATCAGTAAACAGGGAGAGGGAGAGACCCAGTACTTC.

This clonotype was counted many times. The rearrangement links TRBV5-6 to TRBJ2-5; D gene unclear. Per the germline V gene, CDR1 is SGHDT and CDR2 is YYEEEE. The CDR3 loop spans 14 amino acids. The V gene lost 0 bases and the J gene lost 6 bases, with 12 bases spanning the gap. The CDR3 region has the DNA TGTGCCAGCAGCTTGGACGGCCAGCTACAGACCCAGTACTTC. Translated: CASSLDGQLQTQYF.

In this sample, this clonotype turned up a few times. CDR3 residues: CASRLADRDFMHEQFF. DNA of the CDR3: TGTGCAAGTCGCTTAGCGGACAGGGACTTTATGCATGAGCAGTTCTTC. The V and J genes are TRBV12-2 and TRBJ2-1; TRBD1 is the table's D call and was not checked against the DNA. TRBV12-2 is termed a pseudogene. The CDR3 length is 16 residues.

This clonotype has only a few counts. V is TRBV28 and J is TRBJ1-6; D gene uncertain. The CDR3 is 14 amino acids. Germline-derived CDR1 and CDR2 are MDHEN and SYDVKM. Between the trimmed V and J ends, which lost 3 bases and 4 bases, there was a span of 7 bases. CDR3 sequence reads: CASSLFSYNSPLHF. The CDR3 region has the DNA TGTGCCAGCAGTTTGTTCAGTTATAATTCACCCCTCCACTTT.

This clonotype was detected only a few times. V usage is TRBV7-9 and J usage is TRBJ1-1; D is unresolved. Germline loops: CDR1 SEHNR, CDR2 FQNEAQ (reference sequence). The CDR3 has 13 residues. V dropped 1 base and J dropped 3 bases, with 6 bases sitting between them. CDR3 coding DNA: TGTGCCAGCAGCTTAGAGGCGGACACTGAAGCTTTCTTT. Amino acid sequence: CASSLEADTEAFF.

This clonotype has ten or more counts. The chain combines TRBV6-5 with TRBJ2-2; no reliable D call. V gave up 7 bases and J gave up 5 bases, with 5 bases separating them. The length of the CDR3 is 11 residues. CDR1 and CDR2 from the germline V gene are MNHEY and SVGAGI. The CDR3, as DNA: TGTGCCAGCACTGGTACCGGGGAGCTGTTTTTT. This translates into CASTGTGELFF.

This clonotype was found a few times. CDR3 loop: CSAPGQVQETQYF. CDR3 nucleotide sequence: TGCAGTGCTCCGGGACAGGTCCAAGAGACCCAGTACTTC. The J gene is TRBJ2-5, the V gene TRBV20-1; 8 nucleotides line up with TRBD1. V was clipped by 5 bases and J by 1 base; unmatched bases: 3. This CDR3 spans 13 amino acids. Germline CDR1 DFQATT, CDR2 SNEGSKA (reference sequence).

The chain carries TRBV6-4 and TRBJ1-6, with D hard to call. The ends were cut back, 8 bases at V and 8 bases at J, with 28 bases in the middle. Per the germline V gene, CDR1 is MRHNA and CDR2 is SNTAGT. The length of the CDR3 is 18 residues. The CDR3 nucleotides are TGTGCCAGCTCTGAGGAGTGCGGCGGGGATAGACCCCATTCACCCCTCCACTTT. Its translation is CASSEECGGDRPHSPLHF.

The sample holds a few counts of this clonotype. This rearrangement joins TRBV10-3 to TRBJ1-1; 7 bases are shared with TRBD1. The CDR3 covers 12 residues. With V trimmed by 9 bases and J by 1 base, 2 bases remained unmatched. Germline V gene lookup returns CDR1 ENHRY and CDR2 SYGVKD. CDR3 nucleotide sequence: TGTGCCATAAGACAGGGGAACACTGAAGCTTTCTTT. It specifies CAIRQGNTEAFF.

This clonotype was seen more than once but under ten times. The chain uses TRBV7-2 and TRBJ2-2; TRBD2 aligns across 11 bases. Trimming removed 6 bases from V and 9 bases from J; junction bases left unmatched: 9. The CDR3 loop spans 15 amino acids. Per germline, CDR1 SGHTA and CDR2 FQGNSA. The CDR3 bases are TGTGCCAGCAGATTTACTAGCGGGGGAAGTCGGGAGCTGTTTTTT. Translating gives CASRFTSGGSRELFF.

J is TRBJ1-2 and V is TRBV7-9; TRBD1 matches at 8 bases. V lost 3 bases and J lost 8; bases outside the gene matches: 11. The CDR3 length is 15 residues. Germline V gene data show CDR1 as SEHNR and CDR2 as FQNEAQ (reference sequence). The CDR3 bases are TGTGCCAGCAGCTTCCCCCCGGACAGGGTCACGGGCTACACCTTC. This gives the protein CASSFPPDRVTGYTF.

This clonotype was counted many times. CDR3 nucleotides: TGTGCCAGCAGCCACCGGGACCGCGGGCATGAGCAGTTCTTC. It yields the protein CASSHRDRGHEQFF. The rearrangement uses TRBV12-3 or TRBV12-4 and TRBJ2-1; the D call may be TRBD1 or TRBD2 (5 bases each). The CDR3 length is 14 residues. Trimming shortened V by 6 bases and J by 8 bases, and 17 bases separated the two germline ends.

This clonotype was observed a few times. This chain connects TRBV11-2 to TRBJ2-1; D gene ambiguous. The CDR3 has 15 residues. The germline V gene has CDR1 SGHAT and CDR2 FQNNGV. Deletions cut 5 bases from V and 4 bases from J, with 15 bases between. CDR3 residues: CASSPRGAEYNEQFF. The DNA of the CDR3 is TGTGCCAGCAGCCCCCGCGGTGCGGAGTACAATGAGCAGTTCTTC.

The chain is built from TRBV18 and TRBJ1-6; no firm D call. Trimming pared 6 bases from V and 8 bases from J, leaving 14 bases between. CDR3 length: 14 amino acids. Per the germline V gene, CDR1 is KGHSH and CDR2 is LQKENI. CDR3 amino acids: CASSVDGRYSPLHF. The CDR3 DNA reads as TGTGCCAGCTCCGTAGATGGTCGGTATTCACCCCTCCACTTT.

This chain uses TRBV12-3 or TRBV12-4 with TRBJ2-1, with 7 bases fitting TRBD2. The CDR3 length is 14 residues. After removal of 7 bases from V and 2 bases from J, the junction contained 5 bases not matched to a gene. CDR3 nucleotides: TGTGCCAGCACCCGGGGGGTGACCTACAATGAGCAGTTCTTC. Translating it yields CASTRGVTYNEQFF.

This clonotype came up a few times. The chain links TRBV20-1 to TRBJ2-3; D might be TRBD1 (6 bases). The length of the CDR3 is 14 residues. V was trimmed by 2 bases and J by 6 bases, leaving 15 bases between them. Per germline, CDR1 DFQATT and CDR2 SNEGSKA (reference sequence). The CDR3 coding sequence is TGCAGTGCTAGACCCAGGGGCCTCGCGGATACGCAGTATTTT. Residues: CSARPRGLADTQYF.

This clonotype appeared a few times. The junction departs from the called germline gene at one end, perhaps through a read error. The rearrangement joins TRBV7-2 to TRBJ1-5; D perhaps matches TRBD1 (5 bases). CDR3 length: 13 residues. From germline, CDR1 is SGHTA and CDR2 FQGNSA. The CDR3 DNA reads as TGTGCCAGCAGCACAAATTGGGGGTCCGAGGTGGTTTTT. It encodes CASSTNWGSEVVF.

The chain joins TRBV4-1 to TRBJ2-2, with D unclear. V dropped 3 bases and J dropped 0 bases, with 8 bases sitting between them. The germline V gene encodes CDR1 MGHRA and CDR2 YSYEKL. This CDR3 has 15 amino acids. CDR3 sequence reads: CASSHAFANTGELFF. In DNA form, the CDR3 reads TGCGCCAGCAGCCACGCTTTCGCGAACACCGGGGAGCTGTTTTTT.

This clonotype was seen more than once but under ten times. CDR3 loop: CASSRRQGPSPLHF. As DNA, the CDR3 is TGTGCCAGCAGTCGCAGACAGGGGCCTTCACCCCTCCACTTT. The chain links TRBV12-3 or TRBV12-4 to TRBJ1-6, with TRBD1 matching 8 bases. There are 14 residues in the CDR3. V shed 5 bases and J 9 bases; nucleotides not matched to a gene: 6.

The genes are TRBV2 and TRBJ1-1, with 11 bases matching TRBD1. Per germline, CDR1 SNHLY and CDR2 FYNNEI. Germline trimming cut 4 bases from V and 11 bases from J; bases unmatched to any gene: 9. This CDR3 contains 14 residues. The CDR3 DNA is TGTGCCAGCAGTGCGGACAGGGGGCATCTTAGGGCTTTCTTT. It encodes CASSADRGHLRAFF.

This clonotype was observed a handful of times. The CDR3 here is CASRPGTGGNQPQHF. The CDR3 bases are TGTGCCAGCAGACCCGGGACAGGGGGCAATCAGCCCCAGCATTTT. This rearrangement joins TRBV2 to TRBJ1-5; 10 bases align to TRBD1. The CDR3 has 15 amino acids. The J segment lost 2 bases and the V segment lost 6 bases, leaving 4 bases of the junction unmatched. In germline, CDR1 is SNHLY, CDR2 FYNNEI.

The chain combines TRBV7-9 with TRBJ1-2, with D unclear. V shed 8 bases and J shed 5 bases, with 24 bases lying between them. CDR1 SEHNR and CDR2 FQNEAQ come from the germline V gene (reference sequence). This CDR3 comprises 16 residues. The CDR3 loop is CASVPTWRVYLYGYTF. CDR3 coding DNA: TGTGCCAGCGTCCCGACTTGGAGGGTCTACTTGTATGGCTACACCTTC.

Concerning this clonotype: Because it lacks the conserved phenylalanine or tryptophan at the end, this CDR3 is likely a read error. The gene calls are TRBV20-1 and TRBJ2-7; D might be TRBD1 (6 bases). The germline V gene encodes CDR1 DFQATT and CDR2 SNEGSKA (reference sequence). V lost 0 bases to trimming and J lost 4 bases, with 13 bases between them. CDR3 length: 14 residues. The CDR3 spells CSAREPGTPYEQYL. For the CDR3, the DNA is TGCAGTGCTAGAGAACCCGGGACACCTTACGAGCAGTACTTA.